Sequencing of this T cell receptor (beta chain) was carried out in a study of vaccination and CD4 T cells after COVID-19. Sequenced with the Oncomine TCR Beta short-read assay was DNA taken from cultured CD4+ T cells. MiXCR, applied by TCRdb to the PCR reads, yields one record per CDR3 protein. The sample has some 13,000 distinct CDR3 sequences; about a third are singletons. Note on this clonotype: Antigen: not known.

The V and J ends lost 5 bases and 4 bases, in that order; junction bases with no gene match: 4. Germline assignment: CDR1 MNHNS and CDR2 SASEGT. This CDR3 spans 14 amino acids. Treatment meaning: roughly ten-day PBMC culture with coronavirus spike peptide pools or control peptides (ViraFEST assay). The sample comprised CD4+ T cells from blood, cultured in vitro. The gene calls are TRBV6-1 and TRBJ1-4; 7 nucleotides match TRBD1. This receptor was taken from a human donor who had recovered from COVID-19. CDR3 sequence reads: CASSHGTVNEKLFF. The CDR3 DNA reads as TGTGCCAGCAGTCACGGGACAGTTAATGAAAAACTGTTTTTT.